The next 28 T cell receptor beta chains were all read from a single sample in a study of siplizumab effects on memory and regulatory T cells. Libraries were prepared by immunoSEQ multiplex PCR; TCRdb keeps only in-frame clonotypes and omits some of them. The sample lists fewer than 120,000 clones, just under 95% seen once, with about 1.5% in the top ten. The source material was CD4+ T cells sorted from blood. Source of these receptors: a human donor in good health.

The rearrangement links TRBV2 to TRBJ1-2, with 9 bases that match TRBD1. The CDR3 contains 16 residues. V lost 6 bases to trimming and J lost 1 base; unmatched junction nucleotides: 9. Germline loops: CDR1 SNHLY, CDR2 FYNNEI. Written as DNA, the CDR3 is TGTGCCAGCAGCGCGTTTGGGGACAGGGATAACTATGGCTACACCTTC. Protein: CASSAFGDRDNYGYTF.

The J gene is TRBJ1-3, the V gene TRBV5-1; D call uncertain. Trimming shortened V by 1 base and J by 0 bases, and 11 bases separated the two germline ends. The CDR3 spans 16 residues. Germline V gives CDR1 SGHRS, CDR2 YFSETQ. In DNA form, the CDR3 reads TGCGCCAGCAGCTTGTTGAATGTGGGCTCTGGAAACACCATATATTTT. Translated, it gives CASSLLNVGSGNTIYF.

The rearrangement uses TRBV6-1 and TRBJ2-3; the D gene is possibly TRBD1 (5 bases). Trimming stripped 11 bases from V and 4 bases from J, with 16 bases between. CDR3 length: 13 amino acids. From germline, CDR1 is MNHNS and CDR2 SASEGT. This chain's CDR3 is CAVRAGSADTQYF. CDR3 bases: TGTGCCGTCAGGGCAGGGTCTGCAGATACGCAGTATTTT.

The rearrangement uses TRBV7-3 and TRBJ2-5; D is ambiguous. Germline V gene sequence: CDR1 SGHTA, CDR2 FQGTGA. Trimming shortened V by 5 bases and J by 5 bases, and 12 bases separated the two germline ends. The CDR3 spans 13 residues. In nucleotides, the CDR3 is TGTGCCAGCAGCCGTGGGTATGGGGAGACCCAGTACTTC. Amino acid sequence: CASSRGYGETQYF.

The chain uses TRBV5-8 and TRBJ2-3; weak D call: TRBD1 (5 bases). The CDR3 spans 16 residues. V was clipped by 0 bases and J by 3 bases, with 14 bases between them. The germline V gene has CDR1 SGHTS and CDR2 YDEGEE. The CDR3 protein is CASSLARQGGTDTQYF. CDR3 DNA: TGTGCCAGCAGCTTGGCAAGGCAGGGTGGGACAGATACGCAGTATTTT. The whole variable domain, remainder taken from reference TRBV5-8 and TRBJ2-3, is EAGVTQSPTHLIKTRGQQATLRCSPISGHTSVYWYQQALGLGLQFLLWYDEGEERNRGNFPPRFSGRQFPNYSSELNVNALELEDSALYLCASSLARQGGTDTQYFGPGTRLTVL.

CDR3 sequence (DNA): TGCGCCAGCAGCTTAGACAGTGGCAATCAGCCCCAGCATTTT. Residues: CASSLDSGNQPQHF. This chain uses TRBV5-1 with TRBJ1-5; D perhaps matches TRBD1 (5 bases). The CDR3 runs to 14 residues. Germline values: CDR1 SGHRS, CDR2 YFSETQ. Trimming removed 2 bases from V and 2 bases from J, with 8 bases in between.

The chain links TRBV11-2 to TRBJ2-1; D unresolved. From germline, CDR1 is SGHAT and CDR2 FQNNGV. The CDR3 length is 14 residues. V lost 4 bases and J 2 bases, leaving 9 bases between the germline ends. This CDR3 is CASSSTLTYNEQFF. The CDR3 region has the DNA TGTGCCAGCAGCTCCACCCTCACCTACAATGAGCAGTTCTTC.

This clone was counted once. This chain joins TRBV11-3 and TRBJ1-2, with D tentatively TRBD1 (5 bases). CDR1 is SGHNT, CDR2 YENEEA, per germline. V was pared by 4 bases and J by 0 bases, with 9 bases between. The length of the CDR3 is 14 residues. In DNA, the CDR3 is TGTGCCAGCAGCTCCAGGGTTCCTAACTATGGCTACACCTTC. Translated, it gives CASSSRVPNYGYTF.

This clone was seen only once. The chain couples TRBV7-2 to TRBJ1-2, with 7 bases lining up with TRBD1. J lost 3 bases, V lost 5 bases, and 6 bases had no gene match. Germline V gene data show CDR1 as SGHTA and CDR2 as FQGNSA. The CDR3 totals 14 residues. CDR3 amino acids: CASSQGGRDYGYTF. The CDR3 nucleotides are TGTGCCAGCAGCCAGGGGGGGCGCGACTATGGCTACACCTTC.

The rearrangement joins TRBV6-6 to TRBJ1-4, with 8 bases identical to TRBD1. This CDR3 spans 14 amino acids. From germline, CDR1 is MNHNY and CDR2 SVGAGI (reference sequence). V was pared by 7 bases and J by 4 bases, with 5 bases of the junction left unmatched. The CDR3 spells CASTQTGVNEKLFF. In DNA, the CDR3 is TGTGCCAGCACCCAGACAGGGGTTAATGAAAAACTGTTTTTT.

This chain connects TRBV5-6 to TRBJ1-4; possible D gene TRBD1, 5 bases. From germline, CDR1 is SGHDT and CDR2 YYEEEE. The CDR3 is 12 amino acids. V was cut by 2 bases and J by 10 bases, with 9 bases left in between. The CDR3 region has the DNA TGTGCCAGCAGCTTTGCGGGACGAAAACTGTTTTTT. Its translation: CASSFAGRKLFF.

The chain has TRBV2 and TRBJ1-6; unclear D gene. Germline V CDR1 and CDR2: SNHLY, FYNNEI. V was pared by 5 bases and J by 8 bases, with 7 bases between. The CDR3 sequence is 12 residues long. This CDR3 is CASSLEDSPLHF. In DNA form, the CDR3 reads TGTGCCAGCAGTCTGGAGGATTCACCCCTCCACTTT.

The CDR3 sequence is CASSTKSHLSPNSNQETQYF. The CDR3 DNA is TGTGCCAGCAGCACGAAAAGCCACCTGTCCCCCAACAGTAACCAAGAGACCCAGTACTTC. This chain uses TRBV21-1 with TRBJ2-5; the table gives TRBD1 as D, unverified against the DNA. TRBV21-1 is flagged as a pseudogene. This CDR3 region has 20 residues.

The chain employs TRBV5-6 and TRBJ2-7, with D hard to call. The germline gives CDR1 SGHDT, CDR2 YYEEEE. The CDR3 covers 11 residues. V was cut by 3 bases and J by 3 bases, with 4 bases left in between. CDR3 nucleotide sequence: TGTGCCAGCAGCTCAATCTACGAGCAGTACTTC. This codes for CASSSIYEQYF.

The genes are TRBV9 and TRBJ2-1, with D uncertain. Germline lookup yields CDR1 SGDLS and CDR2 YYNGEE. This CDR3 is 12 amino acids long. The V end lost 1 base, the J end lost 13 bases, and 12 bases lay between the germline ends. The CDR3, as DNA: TGTGCCAGCAGCGTAACCGAAGGGATACAGTTCTTC. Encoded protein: CASSVTEGIQFF.

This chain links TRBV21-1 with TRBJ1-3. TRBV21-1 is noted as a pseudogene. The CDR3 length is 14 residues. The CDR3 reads CASSKAGSGNTIYF. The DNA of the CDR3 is TGTGCCAGCAGCAAAGCGGGGTCGGGAAACACCATATATTTT.

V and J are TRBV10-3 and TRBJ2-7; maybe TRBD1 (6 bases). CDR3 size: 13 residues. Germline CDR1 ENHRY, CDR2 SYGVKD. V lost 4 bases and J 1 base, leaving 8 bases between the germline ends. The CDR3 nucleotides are TGTGCCATCAGTGGGGACAAGTCCTACGAGCAGTACTTC. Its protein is CAISGDKSYEQYF.

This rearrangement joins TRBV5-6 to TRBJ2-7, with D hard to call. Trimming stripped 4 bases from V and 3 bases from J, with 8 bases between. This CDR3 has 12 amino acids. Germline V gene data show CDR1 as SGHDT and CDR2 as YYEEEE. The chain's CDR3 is CASSKLGYEQYF. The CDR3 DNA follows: TGTGCCAGCAGCAAATTAGGCTACGAGCAGTACTTC.

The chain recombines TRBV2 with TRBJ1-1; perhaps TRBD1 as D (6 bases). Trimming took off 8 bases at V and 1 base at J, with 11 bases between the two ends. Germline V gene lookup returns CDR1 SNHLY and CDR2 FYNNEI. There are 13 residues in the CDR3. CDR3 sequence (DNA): TGTGCCAGCCTCCAGGACAGGAACACTGAAGCTTTCTTT. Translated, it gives CASLQDRNTEAFF.

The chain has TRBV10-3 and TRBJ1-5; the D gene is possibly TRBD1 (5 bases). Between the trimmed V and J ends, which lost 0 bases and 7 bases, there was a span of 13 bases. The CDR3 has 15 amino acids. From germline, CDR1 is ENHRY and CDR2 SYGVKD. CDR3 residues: CAISESNGDRQPQHF. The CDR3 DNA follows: TGTGCCATCAGTGAGTCGAATGGGGACCGGCAGCCCCAGCATTTT.

CDR3 nucleotide sequence: TGTGCCATCACTGGAGATCCGGGACAGTATGAAGCTTTCTTT. Its translation: CAITGDPGQYEAFF. The V call is TRBV6-6, the J call TRBJ1-1; 7 positions agree with TRBD1. Trimming took 10 bases from V and 7 from J; bases not matched to a gene: 15. The germline gives CDR1 MNHNY, CDR2 SVGAGI (reference sequence). The CDR3 sequence is 14 residues long.

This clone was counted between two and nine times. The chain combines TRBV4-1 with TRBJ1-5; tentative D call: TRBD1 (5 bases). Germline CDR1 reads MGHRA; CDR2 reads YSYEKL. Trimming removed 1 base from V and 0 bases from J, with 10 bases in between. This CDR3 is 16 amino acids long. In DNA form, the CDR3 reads TGCGCCAGCAGCCAAGGGCAGGGCGCTAGCAATCAGCCCCAGCATTTT. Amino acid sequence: CASSQGQGASNQPQHF.

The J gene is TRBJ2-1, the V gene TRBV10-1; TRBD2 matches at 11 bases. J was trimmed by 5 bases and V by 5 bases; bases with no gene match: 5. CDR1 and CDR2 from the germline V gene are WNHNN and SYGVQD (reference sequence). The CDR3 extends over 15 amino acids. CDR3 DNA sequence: TGCGCCAGCAGTTCTGATAGCGGGAGGGACAATGAGCAGTTCTTC. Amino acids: CASSSDSGRDNEQFF.

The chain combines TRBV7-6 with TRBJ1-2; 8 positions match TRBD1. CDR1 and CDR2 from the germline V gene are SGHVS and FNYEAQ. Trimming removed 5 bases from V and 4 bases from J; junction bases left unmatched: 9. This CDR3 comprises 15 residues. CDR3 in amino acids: CASSARQGRGYGYTF. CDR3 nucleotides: TGTGCCAGCAGCGCCAGACAGGGGCGAGGCTATGGCTACACCTTC.

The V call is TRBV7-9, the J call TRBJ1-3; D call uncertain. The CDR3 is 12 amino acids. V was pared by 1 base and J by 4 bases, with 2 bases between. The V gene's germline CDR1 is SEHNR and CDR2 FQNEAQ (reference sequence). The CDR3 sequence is CASSLVGNTIYF. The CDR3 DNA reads TGTGCCAGCAGCTTAGTGGGAAACACCATATATTTT.

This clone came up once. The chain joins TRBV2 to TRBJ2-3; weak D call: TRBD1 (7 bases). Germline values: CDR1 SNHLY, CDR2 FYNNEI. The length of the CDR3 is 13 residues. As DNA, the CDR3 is TGTGTCACCCAGGGGGGACTCACAGATACGCAGTATTTT. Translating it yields CVTQGGLTDTQYF.

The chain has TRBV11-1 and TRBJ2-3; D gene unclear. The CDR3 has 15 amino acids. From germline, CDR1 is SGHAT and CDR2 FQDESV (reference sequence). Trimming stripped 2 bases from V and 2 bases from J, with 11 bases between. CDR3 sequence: CASSLRYLSTDTQYF. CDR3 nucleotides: TGTGCCAGCAGCTTAAGATACTTATCCACAGATACGCAGTATTTT.

DNA of the CDR3: TGTGCCAGTAGTCGGGCATCTAGCTCCTACAATGAGCAGTTCTTC. Translation: CASSRASSSYNEQFF. The chain links TRBV19 to TRBJ2-1, with unresolved D. The V end was cut by 5 bases, the J end by 0 bases, with 11 bases between. CDR1 is LNHDA, CDR2 SQIVND, per germline (reference sequence). The CDR3 length is 15 residues.